A selection of T cell receptor beta chains follows, all from one sample in a study of blood T cell repertoires in COVID-19. TCRdb's copy holds only in-frame clones and misses some; the assay was immunoSEQ multiplex PCR. The table lists 350,000 to 550,000 clones, 85% to 90% of them singletons. The sample consisted of peripheral blood. These receptors were taken from a woman aged 25 to 39 with acute or convalescent COVID-19. Both conserved end residues are part of each CDR3. Each record gives: D gene, J gene, clone size, V gene, CDR3 DNA, CDR3 protein. A D gene is named only where the DNA matches it firmly. Not all rows give a size; the values are once, few, many and, for expanded clones, a class.

D gene: .; J gene: TRBJ2-7; clone size: .; V gene: TRBV6-5; CDR3 DNA: TGTGCCAGCAGCCGAAACAGCCATAGCTCCTACGAGCAGTACTTC; CDR3 protein: CASSRNSHSSYEQYF
D gene: .; J gene: TRBJ2-7; clone size: once; V gene: TRBV7-6; CDR3 DNA: TGTGCCAGCAGCTTAAGAGGAACCTACGAGCAGTACTTC; CDR3 protein: CASSLRGTYEQYF
D gene: .; J gene: TRBJ2-7; clone size: .; V gene: TRBV11-3; CDR3 DNA: TGTGCCAGCAGCTTAGTGGGGCCCTACGAGCAGTACTTC; CDR3 protein: CASSLVGPYEQYF
D gene: .; J gene: TRBJ2-5; clone size: .; V gene: TRBV3-1/TRBV3-2; CDR3 DNA: TGTGCCAGCAGCCAACTAGGCAGTAAAGAGACCCAGTACTTC; CDR3 protein: CASSQLGSKETQYF
D gene: .; J gene: TRBJ1-6; clone size: once; V gene: TRBV5-6; CDR3 DNA: TGTGCCAGCAGCTTAGGGACTTACAATTCACCCCTCCACTTT; CDR3 protein: CASSLGTYNSPLHF
D gene: TRBD2; J gene: TRBJ2-2; clone size: .; V gene: TRBV14; CDR3 DNA: TGTGCCAGCAGCCAAGATCGGCTAGCGGGGCTGAACACCGGGGAGCTGTTTTTT; CDR3 protein: CASSQDRLAGLNTGELFF
D gene: TRBD2; J gene: TRBJ2-5; clone size: .; V gene: TRBV9; CDR3 DNA: TGTGCCAGCAGCGGGACTAGCCAAGAGACCCAGTACTTC; CDR3 protein: CASSGTSQETQYF
D gene: TRBD1; J gene: TRBJ2-3; clone size: .; V gene: TRBV4-1; CDR3 DNA: TGCGCCAGCAGCCCATTTCCGAGGACAGGGGGCATAGGAGATACGCAGTATTTT; CDR3 protein: CASSPFPRTGGIGDTQYF
D gene: .; J gene: TRBJ2-7; clone size: .; V gene: TRBV27; CDR3 DNA: TGTGCCAGCAGTTTTCGAGCCCCCATGGGCCTCGAGCAGTACTTC; CDR3 protein: CASSFRAPMGLEQYF
D gene: .; J gene: TRBJ2-1; clone size: .; V gene: TRBV27; CDR3 DNA: TGTGCCAGCAGTCTCACGGGGTCTACCTACAATGAGCAGTTCTTC; CDR3 protein: CASSLTGSTYNEQFF
D gene: .; J gene: TRBJ1-2; clone size: once; V gene: TRBV10-3; CDR3 DNA: TGTGCCGGGCACAGGGACGAACAGGATGGCTACACCTTC; CDR3 protein: CAGHRDEQDGYTF
D gene: TRBD1; J gene: TRBJ1-4; clone size: .; V gene: TRBV28; CDR3 DNA: TGTGCCAGCAGTGAGGAGACAGGGATTAATGAAAAACTGTTTTTT; CDR3 protein: CASSEETGINEKLFF
D gene: .; J gene: TRBJ2-2; clone size: .; V gene: TRBV30; CDR3 DNA: TGTGCCGGACGGGGCGGGGAGCTGTTTTTT; CDR3 protein: CAGRGGELFF
D gene: .; J gene: TRBJ2-3; clone size: few; V gene: TRBV30; CDR3 DNA: TGTGCCTGGAGTCCCTCTCAACCACTTAACACAGATACGCAGTATTTT; CDR3 protein: CAWSPSQPLNTDTQYF
D gene: TRBD1; J gene: TRBJ2-2; clone size: few; V gene: TRBV7-9; CDR3 DNA: TGTGCCAGCAGCTTCAACAGGGGCGACACCGGGGAGCTGTTTTTT; CDR3 protein: CASSFNRGDTGELFF
D gene: TRBD1; J gene: TRBJ2-7; clone size: .; V gene: TRBV29-1; CDR3 DNA: TGCAGCGTTGCACTTACAGGGGGCCGGTACGAGCAGTACTTC; CDR3 protein: CSVALTGGRYEQYF
D gene: TRBD2; J gene: TRBJ2-3; clone size: .; V gene: TRBV5-5; CDR3 DNA: TGTGCCAGCAGCCCGCTAGCGGGGGTCTCAGATACGCAGTATTTT; CDR3 protein: CASSPLAGVSDTQYF
D gene: TRBD1; J gene: TRBJ1-6; clone size: .; V gene: TRBV11-2; CDR3 DNA: TGTGCCAGCAGCAAAAATCGACAGGGGAATTCACCCCTCCACTTT; CDR3 protein: CASSKNRQGNSPLHF
D gene: .; J gene: TRBJ2-7; clone size: .; V gene: TRBV2; CDR3 DNA: TGTGCCAGCAGGGCGGCGGGGACCTACGAGCAGTACTTC; CDR3 protein: CASRAAGTYEQYF
D gene: .; J gene: TRBJ1-2; clone size: .; V gene: TRBV29-1; CDR3 DNA: TGCAGCGTTGAGAAGGGGAACTATGGCTACACCTTC; CDR3 protein: CSVEKGNYGYTF
D gene: TRBD1; J gene: TRBJ1-3; clone size: .; V gene: TRBV2; CDR3 DNA: TGTGCCAGCAGTGATTGGGACAGGACGGGAAACACCATATATTTT; CDR3 protein: CASSDWDRTGNTIYF
D gene: TRBD2; J gene: TRBJ2-1; clone size: .; V gene: TRBV6-2/TRBV6-3; CDR3 DNA: TGTGCCAGCAGTTACTCCCCTCTAGCGGGGGGGCTCAAAAATGAGCAGTTCTTC; CDR3 protein: CASSYSPLAGGLKNEQFF
D gene: .; J gene: TRBJ2-1; clone size: .; V gene: TRBV20-1; CDR3 DNA: TGCAGTGCTAGTGCGACTCCCAACTACAATGAGCAGTTCTTC; CDR3 protein: CSASATPNYNEQFF
D gene: .; J gene: TRBJ2-7; clone size: .; V gene: TRBV27; CDR3 DNA: TGTGCCAGCAGTTTATTGCCCGGAACGGGTCGCTACGAGCAGTACTTC; CDR3 protein: CASSLLPGTGRYEQYF
D gene: .; J gene: TRBJ2-2; clone size: .; V gene: TRBV30; CDR3 DNA: TGTGCCTGGGCCTATTTGGACACCGGGGAGCTGTTTTTT; CDR3 protein: CAWAYLDTGELFF
D gene: TRBD2; J gene: TRBJ2-3; clone size: .; V gene: TRBV24-1; CDR3 DNA: TGTGCCACCAGTGATTTACGGGGGGGGACAGATACGCAGTATTTT; CDR3 protein: CATSDLRGGTDTQYF
D gene: TRBD2; J gene: TRBJ2-5; clone size: .; V gene: TRBV18; CDR3 DNA: TGTGCCAGCTCAACGACCTTTTTAGCGGGGGGGCCGGAGACCCAGTACTTC; CDR3 protein: CASSTTFLAGGPETQYF
D gene: TRBD2; J gene: TRBJ2-1; clone size: .; V gene: TRBV3-1/TRBV3-2; CDR3 DNA: TGTGCCAGCAGCCAAGCCGGACTAGCGACGAATGAGCAGTTCTTC; CDR3 protein: CASSQAGLATNEQFF
D gene: .; J gene: TRBJ1-5; clone size: few; V gene: TRBV28; CDR3 DNA: TGTGCCAGCAGGGTTGGCGGAAGCAATCAGCCCCAGCATTTT; CDR3 protein: CASRVGGSNQPQHF
D gene: .; J gene: TRBJ1-1; clone size: .; V gene: TRBV11-2; CDR3 DNA: TGTGCCAGCAGCTTACTTTCTGAAGCTTTCTTT; CDR3 protein: CASSLLSEAFF
D gene: .; J gene: TRBJ1-1; clone size: once; V gene: TRBV24-1; CDR3 DNA: TGTGCCACCCTGAGGCTTTACGAGTCAGAAGCTTTCTTT; CDR3 protein: CATLRLYESEAFF
D gene: TRBD1; J gene: TRBJ1-5; clone size: .; V gene: TRBV19; CDR3 DNA: TGTGCCAGTAGTCCGAGGACAGGGGCCAATCAGCCCCAGCATTTT; CDR3 protein: CASSPRTGANQPQHF
D gene: .; J gene: TRBJ2-3; clone size: .; V gene: TRBV2; CDR3 DNA: TGTGCCAGCAGTGATATAAGTGCGGGGTCGGCAGATACGCAGTATTTT; CDR3 protein: CASSDISAGSADTQYF
D gene: .; J gene: TRBJ2-5; clone size: .; V gene: TRBV4-2; CDR3 DNA: TGTGCCAGCAGCCAAGATTATTATCAGGAGGTTACCCAGTACTTC; CDR3 protein: CASSQDYYQEVTQYF
D gene: .; J gene: TRBJ2-3; clone size: .; V gene: TRBV6-1; CDR3 DNA: TGTGCCAGCAGTGACCGGCCAGGGCGTGGAGATACGCAGTATTTT; CDR3 protein: CASSDRPGRGDTQYF
D gene: .; J gene: TRBJ2-2; clone size: .; V gene: TRBV28; CDR3 DNA: TGTGCCAGCAGTCCCCAGGGGCAGGCAAACACCGGGGAGCTGTTTTTT; CDR3 protein: CASSPQGQANTGELFF
D gene: TRBD1; J gene: TRBJ2-7; clone size: .; V gene: TRBV6-2/TRBV6-3; CDR3 DNA: TGTGCCAGCAGTTACTCGATATTTACAGGGGATAACGAGCAGTACTTC; CDR3 protein: CASSYSIFTGDNEQYF
D gene: TRBD2; J gene: TRBJ2-3; clone size: once; V gene: TRBV9; CDR3 DNA: TGTGCCAGCAGCGGGCGACTAGCAGTATCAGATACGCAGTATTTT; CDR3 protein: CASSGRLAVSDTQYF
D gene: .; J gene: TRBJ1-2; clone size: .; V gene: TRBV6-5; CDR3 DNA: TGTGCCAGCAGGACAGTTGCTTATGGCTACACCTTC; CDR3 protein: CASRTVAYGYTF
D gene: .; J gene: TRBJ2-2; clone size: .; V gene: TRBV9; CDR3 DNA: TGTGCCAGCAGCGTAGCGGGACACAACACCGGGGAGCTGTTTTTT; CDR3 protein: CASSVAGHNTGELFF
D gene: TRBD1; J gene: TRBJ2-6; clone size: few; V gene: TRBV18; CDR3 DNA: TGTGCCAGCTCAGGTAACGCTGGGGACAGCCTCTCTGGGGCCAACGTCCTGACTTTC; CDR3 protein: CASSGNAGDSLSGANVLTF
D gene: .; J gene: TRBJ1-4; clone size: .; V gene: TRBV27; CDR3 DNA: TGTGCCAGCAGTCTAGACTTCCCGGCTACAACTAATGAAAAACTGTTTTTT; CDR3 protein: CASSLDFPATTNEKLFF
D gene: .; J gene: TRBJ2-7; clone size: .; V gene: TRBV12-3/TRBV12-4; CDR3 DNA: TGTGCCAGCAGGCACACCCAGGGCTACGAGCAGTACTTC; CDR3 protein: CASRHTQGYEQYF
D gene: .; J gene: TRBJ1-5; clone size: .; V gene: TRBV21-1; CDR3 DNA: TGTGCCAGCAGCAAAACGAGAAACAGGGCTTTGGGAAGTAGCAATCAGCCCCAGCATTTT; CDR3 protein: CASSKTRNRALGSSNQPQHF
D gene: .; J gene: TRBJ1-1; clone size: .; V gene: TRBV29-1; CDR3 DNA: TGCAGCGGTGGGACAAGCAACACTGAAGCTTTCTTT; CDR3 protein: CSGGTSNTEAFF
D gene: .; J gene: TRBJ2-2; clone size: .; V gene: TRBV3-1/TRBV3-2; CDR3 DNA: TGTGCCAGCAGCCAAACTACCACCGGGGAGCTGTTTTTT; CDR3 protein: CASSQTTTGELFF
D gene: TRBD2; J gene: TRBJ2-3; clone size: .; V gene: TRBV6-5; CDR3 DNA: TGTGCCAGCAGGGGACTAGCGGGGGAGGAATATACGCAGTATTTT; CDR3 protein: CASRGLAGEEYTQYF
D gene: .; J gene: TRBJ1-1; clone size: once; V gene: TRBV5-5; CDR3 DNA: TGTGCCAGCAGCCCCAGACAGTCATCGAACACTGAAGCTTTCTTT; CDR3 protein: CASSPRQSSNTEAFF
D gene: .; J gene: TRBJ2-1; clone size: .; V gene: TRBV5-4; CDR3 DNA: TGTGCCAGCAGCTCTATTGTTGGCGGAACATACAATGAGCAGTTCTTC; CDR3 protein: CASSSIVGGTYNEQFF
D gene: TRBD1; J gene: TRBJ1-2; clone size: once; V gene: TRBV11-2; CDR3 DNA: TGTGCCAGCAGCTTTCAAGGGGGCAGGAGGAGCTACACCTTC; CDR3 protein: CASSFQGGRRSYTF
D gene: .; J gene: TRBJ1-1; clone size: .; V gene: TRBV10-1; CDR3 DNA: TGCGCCAGGAGCCAGGGGTTTGAAGCTTTCTTT; CDR3 protein: CARSQGFEAFF
D gene: .; J gene: TRBJ1-5; clone size: .; V gene: TRBV5-1; CDR3 DNA: TGCGCCAGCAGCGAAGTGGGCGGGAGCAATCAGCCCCAGCATTTT; CDR3 protein: CASSEVGGSNQPQHF
D gene: .; J gene: TRBJ1-5; clone size: .; V gene: TRBV6-5; CDR3 DNA: TGTGCCAGCCGCCCCCTCGGGAGCAATCAGCCCCAGCATTTT; CDR3 protein: CASRPLGSNQPQHF
D gene: TRBD2; J gene: TRBJ2-1; clone size: .; V gene: TRBV2; CDR3 DNA: TGTGCCAGCAGTGAAGTTTTGCCGGGACTAGAGTACAATGAGCAGTTCTTC; CDR3 protein: CASSEVLPGLEYNEQFF
D gene: TRBD2; J gene: TRBJ2-1; clone size: once; V gene: TRBV3-1/TRBV3-2; CDR3 DNA: TGTGCCAGCAGCCGAGTTAGCGGGGGGGCAAATGAGCAGTTCTTC; CDR3 protein: CASSRVSGGANEQFF
D gene: TRBD1; J gene: TRBJ1-4; clone size: .; V gene: TRBV12-3/TRBV12-4; CDR3 DNA: TGTGCCAGCAGTCCACCGGGACAGGCAAAACTGTTTTTT; CDR3 protein: CASSPPGQAKLFF
D gene: .; J gene: TRBJ2-7; clone size: .; V gene: TRBV27; CDR3 DNA: TGTGCCAGCAGAAAAGGGAGGGACACCTACGAGCAGTACTTC; CDR3 protein: CASRKGRDTYEQYF
D gene: TRBD1; J gene: TRBJ2-5; clone size: .; V gene: TRBV29-1; CDR3 DNA: TGCAGCGTTTCACAGGGGGCGTTGGGAGAGACCCAGTACTTC; CDR3 protein: CSVSQGALGETQYF